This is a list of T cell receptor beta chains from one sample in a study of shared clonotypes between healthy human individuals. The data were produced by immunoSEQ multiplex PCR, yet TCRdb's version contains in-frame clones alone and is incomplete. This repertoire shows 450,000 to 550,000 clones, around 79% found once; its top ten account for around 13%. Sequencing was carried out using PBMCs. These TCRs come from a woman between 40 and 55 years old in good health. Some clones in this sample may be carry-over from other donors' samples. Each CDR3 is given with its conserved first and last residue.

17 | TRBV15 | CATSRVRGRGTGNEQFF
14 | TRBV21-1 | CASSRGEFTDTQYF
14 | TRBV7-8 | CASSLDSSYNEQFF
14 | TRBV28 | CASMRDTRRETQYF
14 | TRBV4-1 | CASSQGLRGGGEFF
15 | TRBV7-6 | CASSPGQMEPYGYTF
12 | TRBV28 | CASSSVYYEQYF
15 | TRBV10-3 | CAISPASANTGELFF
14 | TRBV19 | CASSQTDSNQPQHF
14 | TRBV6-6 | CASSYMQGSNEQYF
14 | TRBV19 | CASSPRSQPWPQHF
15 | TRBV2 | CASSARESSYNEQFF
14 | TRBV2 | CASVQSGSSDEQYF
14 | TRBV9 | CASSQGSNTGELFF
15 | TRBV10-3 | CAISESLGRGTEAFF
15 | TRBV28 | CASSPRTSGRLEQYF
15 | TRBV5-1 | CASSLDVHGTYEQYF
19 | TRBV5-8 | CASSLYEGTGVISYYGYTF
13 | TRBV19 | CASSMGASEKLFF
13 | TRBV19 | CASGLAGVHEQYF
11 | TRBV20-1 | CSARVQREQYF
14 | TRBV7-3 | CASSPQSSYNEQFF
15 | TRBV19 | CASSILQGPTDTQYF
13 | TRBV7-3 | CASSPTRGTEAFF
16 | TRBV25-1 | CASSESRGGSTDTQYF
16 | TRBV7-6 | CASSLVDRGGTDTQYF